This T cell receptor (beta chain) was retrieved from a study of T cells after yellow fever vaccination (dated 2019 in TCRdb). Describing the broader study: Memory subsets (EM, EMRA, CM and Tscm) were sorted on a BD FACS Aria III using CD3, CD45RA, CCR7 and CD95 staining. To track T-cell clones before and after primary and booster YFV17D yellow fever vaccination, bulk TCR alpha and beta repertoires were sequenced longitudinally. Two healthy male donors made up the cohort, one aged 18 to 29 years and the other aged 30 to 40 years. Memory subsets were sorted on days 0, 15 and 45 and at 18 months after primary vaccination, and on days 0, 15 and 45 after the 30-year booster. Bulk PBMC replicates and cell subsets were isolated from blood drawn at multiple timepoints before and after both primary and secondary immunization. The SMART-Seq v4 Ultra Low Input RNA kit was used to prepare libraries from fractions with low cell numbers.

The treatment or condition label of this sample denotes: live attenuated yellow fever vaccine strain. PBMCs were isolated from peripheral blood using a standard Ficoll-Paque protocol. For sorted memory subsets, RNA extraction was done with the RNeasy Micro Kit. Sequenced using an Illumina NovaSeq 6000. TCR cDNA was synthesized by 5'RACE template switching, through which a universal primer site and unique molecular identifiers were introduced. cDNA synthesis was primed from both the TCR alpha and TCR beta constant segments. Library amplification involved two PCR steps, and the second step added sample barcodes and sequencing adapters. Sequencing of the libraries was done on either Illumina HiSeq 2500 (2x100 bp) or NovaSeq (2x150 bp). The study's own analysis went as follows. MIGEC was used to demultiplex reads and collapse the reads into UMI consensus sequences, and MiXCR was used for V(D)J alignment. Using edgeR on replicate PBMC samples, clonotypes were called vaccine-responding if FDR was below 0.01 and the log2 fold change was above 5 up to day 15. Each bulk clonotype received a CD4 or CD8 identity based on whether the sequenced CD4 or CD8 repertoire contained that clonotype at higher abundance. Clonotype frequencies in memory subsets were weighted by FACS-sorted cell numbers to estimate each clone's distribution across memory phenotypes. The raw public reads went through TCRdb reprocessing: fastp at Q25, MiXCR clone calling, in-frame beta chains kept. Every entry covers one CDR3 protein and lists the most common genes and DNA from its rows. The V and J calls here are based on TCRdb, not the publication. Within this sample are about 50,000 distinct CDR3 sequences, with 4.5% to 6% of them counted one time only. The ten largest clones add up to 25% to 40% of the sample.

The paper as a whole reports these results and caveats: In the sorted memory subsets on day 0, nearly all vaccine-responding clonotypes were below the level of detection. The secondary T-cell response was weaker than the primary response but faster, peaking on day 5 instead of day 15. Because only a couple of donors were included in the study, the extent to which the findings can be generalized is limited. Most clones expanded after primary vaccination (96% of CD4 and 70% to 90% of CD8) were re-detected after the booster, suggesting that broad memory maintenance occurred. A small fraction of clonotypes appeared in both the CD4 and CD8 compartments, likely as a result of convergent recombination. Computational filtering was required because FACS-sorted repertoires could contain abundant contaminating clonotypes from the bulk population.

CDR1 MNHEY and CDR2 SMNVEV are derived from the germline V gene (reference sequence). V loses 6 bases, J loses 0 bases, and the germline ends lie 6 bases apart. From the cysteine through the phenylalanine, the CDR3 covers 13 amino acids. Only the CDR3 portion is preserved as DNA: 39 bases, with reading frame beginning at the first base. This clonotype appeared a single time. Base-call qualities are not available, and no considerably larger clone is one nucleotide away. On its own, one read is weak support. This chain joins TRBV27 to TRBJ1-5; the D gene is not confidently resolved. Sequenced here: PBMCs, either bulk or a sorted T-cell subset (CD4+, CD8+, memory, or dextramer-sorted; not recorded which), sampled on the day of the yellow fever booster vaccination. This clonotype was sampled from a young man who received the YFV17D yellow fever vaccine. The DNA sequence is TGTGCCAGCAGACAGTATAGCAATCAGCCCCAGCATTTT. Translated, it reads CASRQYSNQPQHF.